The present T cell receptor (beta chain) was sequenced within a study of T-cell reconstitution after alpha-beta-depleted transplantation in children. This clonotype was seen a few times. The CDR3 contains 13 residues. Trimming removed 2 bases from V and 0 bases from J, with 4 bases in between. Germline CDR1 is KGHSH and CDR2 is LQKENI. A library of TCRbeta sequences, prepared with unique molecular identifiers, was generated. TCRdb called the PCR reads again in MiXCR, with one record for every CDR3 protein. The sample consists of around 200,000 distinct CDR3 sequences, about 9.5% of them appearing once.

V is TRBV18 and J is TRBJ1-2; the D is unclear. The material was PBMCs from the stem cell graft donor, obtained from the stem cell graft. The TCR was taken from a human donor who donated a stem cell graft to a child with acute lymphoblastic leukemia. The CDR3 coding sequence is TGTGCCAGCTCACCAACAGCTAACTATGGCTACACCTTC. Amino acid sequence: CASSPTANYGYTF. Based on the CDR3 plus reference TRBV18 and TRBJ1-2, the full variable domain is NAGVMQNPRHLVRRRGQEARLRCSPMKGHSHVYWYRQLPEEGLKFMVYLQKENIIDESGMPKERFSAEFPKEGPSILRIQQVVRGDSAAYFCASSPTANYGYTFGSGTRLTVV.